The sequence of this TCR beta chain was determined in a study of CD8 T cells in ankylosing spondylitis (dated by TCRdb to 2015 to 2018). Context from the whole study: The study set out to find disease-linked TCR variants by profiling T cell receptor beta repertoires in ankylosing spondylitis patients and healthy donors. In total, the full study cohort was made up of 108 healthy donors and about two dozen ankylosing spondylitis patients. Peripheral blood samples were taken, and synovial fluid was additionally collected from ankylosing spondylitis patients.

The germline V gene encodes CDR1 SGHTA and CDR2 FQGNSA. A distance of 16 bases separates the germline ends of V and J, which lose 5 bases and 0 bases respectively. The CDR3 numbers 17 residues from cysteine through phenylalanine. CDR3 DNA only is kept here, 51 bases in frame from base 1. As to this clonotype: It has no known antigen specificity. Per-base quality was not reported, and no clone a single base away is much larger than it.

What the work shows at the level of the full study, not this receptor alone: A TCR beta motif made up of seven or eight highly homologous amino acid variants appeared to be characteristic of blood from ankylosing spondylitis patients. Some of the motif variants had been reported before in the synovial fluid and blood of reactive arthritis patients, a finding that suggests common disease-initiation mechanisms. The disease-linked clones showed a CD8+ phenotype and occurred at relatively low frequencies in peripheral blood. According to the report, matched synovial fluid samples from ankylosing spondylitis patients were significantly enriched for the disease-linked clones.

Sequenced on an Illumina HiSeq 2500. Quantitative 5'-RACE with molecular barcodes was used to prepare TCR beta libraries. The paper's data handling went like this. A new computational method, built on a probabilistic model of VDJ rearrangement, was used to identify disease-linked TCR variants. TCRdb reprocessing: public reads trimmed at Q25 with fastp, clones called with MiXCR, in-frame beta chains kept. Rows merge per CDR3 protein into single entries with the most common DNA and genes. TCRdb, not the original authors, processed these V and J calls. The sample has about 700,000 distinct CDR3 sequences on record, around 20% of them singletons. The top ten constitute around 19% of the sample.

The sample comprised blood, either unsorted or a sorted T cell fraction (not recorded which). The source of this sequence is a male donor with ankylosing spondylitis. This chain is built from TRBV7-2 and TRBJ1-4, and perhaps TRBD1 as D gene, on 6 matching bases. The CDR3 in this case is CASSPQARGATNEKLFF. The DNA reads TGTGCCAGCAGCCCCCAGGCGAGGGGGGCAACTAATGAAAAACTGTTTTTT.